This T cell receptor (beta chain) originates from a study of T cells in Graves' hyperthyroidism and ophthalmopathy. General study points: By a 13 V-J model, ophthalmopathy was set apart from stable hyperthyroidism. Researchers found most expanded thyroid clonotypes above 0.001 in blood as well.

As regards this clonotype: The target antigen is unknown.

The TCR beta CDR3 regions underwent amplification using RNA transcripts as the source. With the HTBI primer set, the TCR CDR3 went through a first round of RT-PCR. In TCRdb, the multiplex PCR reads were re-called with MiXCR into one record per CDR3 protein. The sample consists of 350,000 to 400,000 distinct CDR3 sequences, approximately 15% of them appearing once. Sequenced sample: blood. This clonotype was sampled from a woman aged 30 to 39 with Graves' hyperthyroidism.

The CDR3 nucleotides are TGTGCCAGCAGCTTAGGGAGGCGGGAGAGGTCCTACGAGCAGTACTTC. This translates into CASSLGRRERSYEQYF. The chain couples TRBV7-8 to TRBJ2-7; 7 positions agree with TRBD2. The CDR3 has 16 residues. Germline V gene sequence: CDR1 SGHVS, CDR2 FQNEAQ. The V segment lost 1 base and the J segment 1 base; nucleotides outside the gene matches: 7. Looking up the rest from reference TRBV7-8 and TRBJ2-7 gives the full variable domain: GAGVSQSPRYKVAKRGQDVALRCDPISGHVSLFWYQQALGQGPEFLTYFQNEAQLDKSGLPSDRFFAERPEGSVSTLKIQRTQQEDSAVYLCASSLGRRERSYEQYFGPGTRLTVT.